This entry describes one TCR beta chain. No antigen is known for it. Terminally differentiated effector memory CD45RA+ cells were excluded from the naive CD8 cells, which were CD45RO-negative and positively selected for CCR7. The trim removed 2 bases at V and 6 bases at J, leaving 9 bases unmatched. The CDR3 runs to 15 residues. Germline lookup yields CDR1 SEHNR and CDR2 FQNEAQ (reference sequence). The sample comes from a study of shared clonotypes between healthy human individuals. General study findings and limits: Relative to memory subsets, naive subsets generally showed larger estimated richness.

Replicate PCRs from sorted subsets contained 200 ng DNA, which is around 30,000 T cell genomes. The table came from immunoSEQ multiplex PCR; TCRdb's copy has only in-frame clones and leaves some out. The sample shows about 2 million clones, roughly 94% of them seen only once. This TCR was sampled from a man aged 18 to 30 in good health. Sequencing input: naive CD8+ T cells sorted from blood. This chain joins TRBV7-9 and TRBJ1-1; 7 bases are shared with TRBD1. DNA for the CDR3: TGTGCCAGCAGCTTAATCGACAGGGTTGCCCCTGAAGCTTTCTTT. It translates to CASSLIDRVAPEAFF.